Detailed here is one TCR beta chain. No antigen is known for it. Some clones are missing from TCRdb's copy, which holds only in-frame ones; the method was immunoSEQ multiplex PCR. The data show about 68,000 clones, more than 95% seen once. This sample was included in a study of cytomegalovirus exposure and HLA in healthy donors. The CDR3 length is 14 residues. Germline-derived CDR1 and CDR2 are ENHRY and SYGVKD. Trimming at V came to 6 bases and at J to 6 bases, leaving 6 bases not matched to a gene. General study points: The majority of TCR sequences were rare, yet some public TCRs appeared in many donors.

The TCR was taken from a young man in good health and CMV-seronegative. This chain joins TRBV10-3 and TRBJ2-7; 12 positions agree with TRBD2. Sequenced sample: PBMCs. CDR3 residues: CAISPTSGRTEQYF. The CDR3 coding sequence is TGTGCCATCAGCCCGACTAGCGGGAGAACCGAGCAGTACTTC.